This passage covers 26 T cell receptor beta chains from one sample sequenced in a study of cytomegalovirus exposure and HLA in healthy donors (dated by TCRdb to 2015 to 2018). Library method: the immunoSEQ multiplex PCR assay. Drawn from immuneACCESS, this table holds only the in-frame rearrangements with V and J called that TCRdb kept. Clones are partly lost; checked studies trace under half to an unresolved V gene and leave the rest unexplained. The sample records fewer than 350,000 clones, 70% to 90% of which are singletons. The ten largest account for approximately 0.95% of the sample. Source material: PBMCs. The receptors derive from a woman aged 18-35 years in good health and CMV-seronegative.

There are a few counts of this clone. This sequence joins TRBV7-8 and TRBJ2-7; D gene ambiguous. The germline V and J ends were trimmed by 5 bases and 6 bases, with 14 bases remaining between them. This CDR3 is 13 amino acids long. Per germline, CDR1 SGHVS and CDR2 FQNEAQ. The CDR3 loop is CASSPRVLSEQYF. The CDR3 DNA follows: TGTGCCAGCAGCCCCCGGGTCCTATCCGAGCAGTACTTC.

CDR3 in DNA: TGTGCCAGCAGAGGGGGCGAGGGGTATGGCTACACCTTC. Translated, it gives CASRGGEGYGYTF. This sequence joins TRBV19 and TRBJ1-2; 7 bases map to TRBD1. The CDR3 is 13 amino acids. Germline-derived CDR1 and CDR2 are LNHDA and SQIVND (reference sequence). With V trimmed by 9 bases and J by 5 bases, 9 bases remained unmatched.

The chain is built from TRBV28 and TRBJ1-1; 10 bases fit TRBD1. J lost 0 bases, V lost 6 bases, and 7 bases had no gene match. This CDR3 has 16 residues. Germline values: CDR1 MDHEN, CDR2 SYDVKM. This CDR3 reads CASSRPGQGLNTEAFF. CDR3 DNA sequence: TGTGCCAGCAGCCGACCGGGACAGGGGTTGAACACTGAAGCTTTCTTT.

The genes are TRBV28 and TRBJ1-2; D perhaps matches TRBD1 (6 bases). The CDR3 is 14 residues long. Germline loops: CDR1 MDHEN, CDR2 SYDVKM. The ends were cut back, 7 bases at V and 5 bases at J, with 17 bases in the middle. For the CDR3, the DNA is TGTGCCAGCAAAAAAACAGGGAAGGGGTATGGCTACACCTTC. Translation gives CASKKTGKGYGYTF.

The V call is TRBV7-9, the J call TRBJ2-2; D is perhaps TRBD2 (5 bases). The CDR3 sequence is 13 residues long. Germline CDR1 and CDR2: SEHNR and FQNEAQ (reference sequence). The DNA for the CDR3 is TGTGTCTCTAGGGAGCTCTACACCGGGGAGCTGTTTTTT. Its protein is CVSRELYTGELFF.

V and J are TRBV28 and TRBJ2-1, with 10 bases aligning to TRBD2. CDR1 and CDR2 from the germline V gene are MDHEN and SYDVKM. Trimming cost V 5 bases and J 5 bases; bases outside gene matches: 6. CDR3 length: 15 amino acids. The CDR3, as DNA: TGTGCCAGCAGTCTCGGACTAGCGGCACACAATGAGCAGTTCTTC. Encoded protein: CASSLGLAAHNEQFF.

The CDR3 reads CASKGLAGRSYNEQFF. CDR3 sequence (DNA): TGTGCCAGCAAAGGACTAGCGGGACGCTCCTACAATGAGCAGTTCTTC. The chain employs TRBV2 and TRBJ2-1, with 12 bases aligning to TRBD2. Germline V lookup: CDR1 SNHLY, CDR2 FYNNEI. V shed 7 bases and J 0 bases; nucleotides not matched to a gene: 4. This CDR3 contains 16 residues. Using reference TRBV2 and TRBJ2-1 for the parts outside the CDR3, the full variable domain is EPEVTQTPSHQVTQMGQEVILRCVPISNHLYFYWYRQILGQKVEFLVSFYNNEISEKSEIFDDQFSVERPDGSNFTLKIRSTKLEDSAMYFCASKGLAGRSYNEQFFGPGTRLTVL.

The chain employs TRBV5-4 and TRBJ2-5; TRBD2 matches 13 bases. Germline CDR1 and CDR2: SGHNT and YYREEE (reference sequence). The CDR3 consists of 17 residues. Unmatched junction bases numbered 10, after V lost 1 base and J lost 7 bases. CDR3 in DNA: TGTGCCAGCAGCTTGTTACTAGCGGGAGGGCAAGCTGGGACCCAGTACTTC. Translated: CASSLLLAGGQAGTQYF.

The V gene is TRBV2, the J gene TRBJ2-1; D possibly corresponds to TRBD2 (5 bases). Per the germline V gene, CDR1 is SNHLY and CDR2 is FYNNEI. V was clipped by 3 bases and J by 5 bases, with 14 bases between them. The CDR3 covers 15 residues. CDR3 sequence reads: CASSDGLAVDNEQFF. The CDR3 DNA is TGTGCCAGCAGTGACGGGCTAGCTGTCGACAATGAGCAGTTCTTC.

The rearrangement uses TRBV27 and TRBJ2-3; D might be TRBD1 (6 bases). CDR1 and CDR2 (germline): MNHEY, SMNVEV (reference sequence). This CDR3 has 15 amino acids. Trimming took off 6 bases at V and 1 base at J, with 14 bases between the two ends. Here the CDR3 reads CASRPRGLGTDTQYF. The CDR3 DNA follows: TGTGCCAGCAGACCCAGGGGTTTGGGCACAGATACGCAGTATTTT.

This clone was detected a few times. The rearrangement links TRBV2 to TRBJ2-7; TRBD2 matches 10 bases. Losses at the gene ends were 8 bases for V and 2 bases for J; bases not matched to a gene: 3. Germline CDR1 reads SNHLY; CDR2 reads FYNNEI. This CDR3 has 13 amino acids. The CDR3 reads CASGLAETYEQYF. In nucleotides, the CDR3 is TGTGCCAGCGGACTAGCGGAGACCTACGAGCAGTACTTC.

This sequence joins TRBV28 and TRBJ2-3; 9 positions agree with TRBD2. V lost 5 bases and J lost 0; bases outside the gene matches: 9. Germline V gives CDR1 MDHEN, CDR2 SYDVKM. The CDR3 has 17 residues. The CDR3 bases are TGTGCCAGCAGTCCCCCCCGCGGGAGGGGTAGCACAGATACGCAGTATTTT. Translated, it gives CASSPPRGRGSTDTQYF.

This chain links TRBV21-1 with TRBJ2-7; the table's D call, TRBD2, has no DNA check behind it. TRBV21-1 is listed as a pseudogene. The CDR3 contains 16 residues. CDR3 region: CASSNSSGQASYEQYF. The CDR3 DNA sequence: TGTGCCAGCAGCAACTCTAGCGGGCAGGCTTCCTACGAGCAGTACTTC.

The chain uses TRBV6-1 and TRBJ1-5; 9 bases match TRBD1. V lost 4 bases, J lost 1 base, and 8 bases stayed unmatched. The CDR3 is made up of 17 amino acids. Germline lookup yields CDR1 MNHNS and CDR2 SASEGT. CDR3 sequence reads: CASSGSRDRVSNQPQHF. The CDR3 DNA reads TGTGCCAGCAGTGGTTCGCGGGACAGGGTCAGCAATCAGCCCCAGCATTTT.

The chain recombines TRBV5-8 with TRBJ2-3, with D possibly TRBD2 on 6 matching bases. V lost 7 bases and J lost 3, with 21 bases in between. Germline V lookup: CDR1 SGHTS, CDR2 YDEGEE. This CDR3 contains 16 residues. CDR3 loop: CASGPGAGRNTDTQYF. The CDR3 DNA reads as TGTGCCAGCGGCCCCGGGGCGGGACGAAATACAGATACGCAGTATTTT.

The chain recombines TRBV4-2 with TRBJ2-2; possibly TRBD1 for D (5 bases). Trimming pared 1 base from V and 0 bases from J, leaving 9 bases between. Germline V gene lookup returns CDR1 LGHNA and CDR2 YNFKEQ. This CDR3 is built from 16 residues. CDR3: CASSQGTQTNTGELFF. Here the CDR3 DNA reads TGTGCCAGCAGCCAAGGGACACAGACGAACACCGGGGAGCTGTTTTTT.

The chain is built from TRBV6-5 and TRBJ1-4; D remains ambiguous. The CDR3 runs 13 residues. With 8 bases removed from V and 2 bases from J, the gap between germline ends came to 9 bases. Germline values: CDR1 MNHEY, CDR2 SVGAGI. CDR3 sequence reads: CASSTATNEKLFF. The CDR3 DNA sequence: TGTGCCAGCTCTACAGCCACTAATGAAAAACTGTTTTTT.

The rearrangement uses TRBV7-3 and TRBJ2-1; TRBD2 is a possible D gene (7 bases). Germline V lookup: CDR1 SGHTA, CDR2 FQGTGA. Trimming left V 1 base short and J 2 bases short, with 15 bases between. The CDR3 contains 17 residues. CDR3 DNA sequence: TGTGCCAGCAGCTTAAGGGGGGGCGGGGGCCCCTACAATGAGCAGTTCTTC. Encoded protein: CASSLRGGGGPYNEQFF.

This rearrangement joins TRBV5-4 to TRBJ2-7; 8 nucleotides agree with TRBD2. With 3 bases clipped from V and 0 bases from J, the junction kept 5 bases outside the gene matches. This CDR3 comprises 15 residues. CDR1 is SGHNT, CDR2 YYREEE, per germline (reference sequence). The DNA for the CDR3 is TGTGCCAGCAGCTCCCAGCGGGGGAGCTCCTACGAGCAGTACTTC. Translated, it gives CASSSQRGSSYEQYF.

This chain joins TRBV5-1 and TRBJ2-5; a weak D match, TRBD1 (5 bases). The CDR3 is 14 amino acids. Germline V gene sequence: CDR1 SGHRS, CDR2 YFSETQ. Trimming stripped 0 bases from V and 0 bases from J, with 6 bases between. The CDR3 DNA reads TGCGCCAGCAGCTTGGAGGGGTACCAAGAGACCCAGTACTTC. As protein: CASSLEGYQETQYF.

V and J are TRBV9 and TRBJ1-1, with 10 nucleotides matching TRBD1. The CDR3 has 15 residues. CDR1 and CDR2 (germline): SGDLS, YYNGEE. Trimming took 4 bases from V and 1 from J; bases not matched to a gene: 4. The DNA for the CDR3 is TGTGCCAGCAGCATGACAGGGGGCGGGAACACTGAAGCTTTCTTT. Encoded protein: CASSMTGGGNTEAFF.

The rearrangement uses TRBV18 and TRBJ2-7, with 10 nucleotides matching TRBD1. Germline lookup yields CDR1 KGHSH and CDR2 LQKENI. V lost 4 bases to trimming and J lost 6 bases; unmatched junction nucleotides: 6. This CDR3 is 14 amino acids long. CDR3 amino acids: CASSLDRGLGEQYF. The CDR3 bases are TGTGCCAGCTCACTTGACAGGGGGCTCGGCGAGCAGTACTTC.

V usage is TRBV7-6 and J usage is TRBJ2-7; 9 bases map to TRBD1. The CDR3 runs 14 residues. Germline CDR1 is SGHVS and CDR2 is FNYEAQ. Unmatched junction bases numbered 7, after V lost 6 bases and J lost 4 bases. CDR3 sequence reads: CASSQGQGIYEQYF. The DNA of the CDR3 is TGTGCCAGCAGTCAAGGACAGGGGATATACGAGCAGTACTTC.

The chain joins TRBV11-1 to TRBJ1-1, with D possibly TRBD1 on 6 matching bases. V lost 5 bases and J 10 bases, leaving 17 bases between the germline ends. The V gene's germline CDR1 is SGHAT and CDR2 FQDESV (reference sequence). The CDR3 covers 13 residues. The CDR3 DNA follows: TGTGCCAGCAGCCCGACCCAGGGGAAGGCAGCTTTCTTT. Translating gives CASSPTQGKAAFF.

The genes are TRBV15 and TRBJ2-1, with 9 positions matching TRBD1. The trim removed 6 bases at V and 6 bases at J, leaving 6 bases unmatched. This CDR3 comprises 14 residues. Germline-derived CDR1 and CDR2 are LNHNV and YYDKDF (reference sequence). Here the CDR3 reads CATRPRTGVNEQFF. CDR3 coding DNA: TGTGCCACCAGACCTCGGACAGGGGTCAATGAGCAGTTCTTC. Supplemented by reference TRBV15 and TRBJ2-1, the full variable domain reads DAMVIQNPRYQVTQFGKPVTLSCSQTLNHNVMYWYQQKSSQAPKLLFHYYDKDFNNEADTPDNFQSRRPNTSFCFLDIRSPGLGDTAMYLCATRPRTGVNEQFFGPGTRLTVL.

Comments on this clone: Its ends do not fully match the called genes, so a read error is possible. CDR3 DNA sequence: TGTGCCAGCACTTTACAGGGGGCGACCTACGAGCAGTACTTC. This sequence encodes CASTLQGATYEQYF. This chain links TRBV28 with TRBJ2-7, with 9 bases lining up with TRBD1. In germline, CDR1 is MDHEN, CDR2 SYDVKM. CDR3 size: 14 residues.